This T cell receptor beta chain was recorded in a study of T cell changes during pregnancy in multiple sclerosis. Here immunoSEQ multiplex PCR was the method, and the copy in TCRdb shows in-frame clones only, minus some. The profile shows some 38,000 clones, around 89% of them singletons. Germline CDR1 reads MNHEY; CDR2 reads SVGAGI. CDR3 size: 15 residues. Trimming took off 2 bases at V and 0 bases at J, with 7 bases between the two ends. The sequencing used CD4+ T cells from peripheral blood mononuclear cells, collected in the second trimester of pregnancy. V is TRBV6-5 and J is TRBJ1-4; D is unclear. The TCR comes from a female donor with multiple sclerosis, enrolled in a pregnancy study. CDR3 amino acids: CASSYEGSTNEKLFF. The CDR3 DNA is TGTGCCAGCAGTTACGAGGGTTCAACTAATGAAAAACTGTTTTTT.